What follows are 3 T cell receptor beta chains derived from one specimen sequenced in a study of PD-1 blockade in classical Hodgkin lymphoma. The data were produced by immunoSEQ multiplex PCR, yet TCRdb's version contains in-frame clones alone and is incomplete. Here the sample spans fewer than 35,000 clones, 90% to 95% being singletons. Sample time point: newly diagnosed, previously untreated cHL patient sample. Sequences were obtained from peripheral blood mononuclear cells (PBMCs). The receptors were gathered from a human donor with classical Hodgkin lymphoma.

This clone was detected once. The chain joins TRBV2 to TRBJ1-1; 7 bases are a match to TRBD1. The CDR3 runs 13 residues. Trimming cost V 7 bases and J 2 bases; bases outside gene matches: 4. Germline V gene data show CDR1 as SNHLY and CDR2 as FYNNEI. As DNA, the CDR3 is TGTGCCAGCACGAGGGACAGCAACACTGAAGCTTTCTTT. This encodes CASTRDSNTEAFF.

Turning to this clone: Relative to the germline gene, one junction end is altered; a read error may explain this. The chain couples TRBV15 to TRBJ2-3, with D perhaps TRBD1 or TRBD2 (5 bases each). CDR1 is LNHNV and CDR2 is YYDKDF in the germline V gene (reference sequence). The length of the CDR3 is 13 residues. As DNA, the CDR3 is TGTGTCACCAGGGAGCCCAGCACAGATACGCAGTATTTT. This sequence encodes CVTREPSTDTQYF.

V and J are TRBV28 and TRBJ1-5; D gene unclear. The length of the CDR3 is 16 residues. V gave up 3 bases and J gave up 2 bases, with 14 bases separating them. The germline CDR1 and CDR2 sequences are MDHEN and SYDVKM. CDR3 sequence: CASSLGGGYGNQPQHF. The CDR3 DNA follows: TGTGCCAGCAGTTTGGGCGGAGGGTACGGCAATCAGCCCCAGCATTTT.